Following are 31 T cell receptor beta chains from one sample sequenced in a study of shared clonotypes between healthy human individuals. Sequenced by immunoSEQ multiplex PCR; TCRdb stores in-frame clones only, minus some. The data show about 2 million clones, with 95% seen just once and 0.13% held by the top ten. Sequenced input: naive CD4+ T cells sorted from blood. The subset here: CD45RA+ positively selected. Receptors originate from a man aged 18 to 35 in good health.

The count of this clone is one. The chain carries TRBV4-3 and TRBJ2-5, with TRBD1 as a possible D gene (5 bases). The CDR3 length is 15 residues. Germline CDR1 LGHNA, CDR2 YSLEER. V was pared by 1 base and J by 4 bases, with 13 bases between. The CDR3 nucleotides read TGCGCCAGCAGCCAAGGCCCCCAGCAGGGAGAGACCCAGTACTTC. Its protein is CASSQGPQQGETQYF.

This chain joins TRBV7-2 and TRBJ2-1; 9 bases align to TRBD2. Germline V lookup: CDR1 SGHTA, CDR2 FQGNSA. After removal of 1 base from V and 6 bases from J, the junction contained 4 bases not matched to a gene. The CDR3 runs 15 residues. CDR3 sequence reads: CASSLGGTSRNEQFF. The CDR3, as DNA: TGTGCCAGCAGCTTAGGCGGGACTAGCCGCAATGAGCAGTTCTTC.

The chain employs TRBV7-6 and TRBJ2-7, with 7 bases identical to TRBD2. CDR3 size: 14 residues. V was clipped by 4 bases and J by 2 bases; unmatched bases: 5. Germline lookup yields CDR1 SGHVS and CDR2 FNYEAQ. The CDR3 sequence: CASSSGGLPYEQYF. DNA of the CDR3: TGTGCCAGCAGCTCGGGAGGACTACCCTACGAGCAGTACTTC.

The gene calls are TRBV18 and TRBJ2-5; a possible D gene is TRBD1 (6 bases). CDR3 size: 17 residues. The germline CDR1 and CDR2 sequences are KGHSH and LQKENI. Trimming took 2 bases from V and 1 from J, leaving 17 bases between them. The CDR3 loop is CASSPADSLVSQETQYF. Written as DNA, the CDR3 is TGTGCCAGCTCACCAGCGGACAGCCTGGTCTCCCAAGAGACCCAGTACTTC.

J is TRBJ2-5 and V is TRBV6-6; TRBD2 aligns across 12 bases. There are 15 residues in the CDR3. Germline values: CDR1 MNHNY, CDR2 SVGAGI (reference sequence). J lost 2 bases, V lost 4 bases, and 2 bases had no gene match. The CDR3 sequence: CASSSLAGGQETQYF. DNA of the CDR3: TGTGCCAGCAGTTCACTAGCGGGAGGACAAGAGACCCAGTACTTC.

Note on this clone: The sample holds other DNA sequences that translate to the same CDR3. V is TRBV18 and J is TRBJ2-6, with D hard to call. Germline CDR1 KGHSH, CDR2 LQKENI. Trimming took off 2 bases at V and 2 bases at J, with 10 bases between the two ends. CDR3 length: 16 residues. Here the CDR3 DNA reads TGTGCCAGCTCACCATTAGGAACCCCTGGGGCCAACGTCCTGACTTTC. Its protein product is CASSPLGTPGANVLTF.

This chain joins TRBV28 and TRBJ1-5; TRBD1 might be the D (6 bases). CDR1 is MDHEN, CDR2 SYDVKM, per germline. This CDR3 has 18 amino acids. The V gene lost 5 bases and the J gene lost 0 bases, with 20 bases spanning the gap. The CDR3 DNA follows: TGTGCCAGCAGTGAACAGGGACCTACTTTATATAGCAATCAGCCCCAGCATTTT. Translating it yields CASSEQGPTLYSNQPQHF.

This chain links TRBV6-5 with TRBJ2-7; the D is unclear. Germline-derived CDR1 and CDR2 are MNHEY and SVGAGI. The ends were cut back, 5 bases at V and 8 bases at J, with 16 bases in the middle. This CDR3 comprises 13 residues. Written as DNA, the CDR3 is TGTGCCAGCAGTCCCTCCCGGGCAAGGAAGCAGTACTTC. As protein: CASSPSRARKQYF.

V is TRBV6-1 and J is TRBJ1-5, with D uncertain. Trimming stripped 7 bases from V and 11 bases from J, with 21 bases between. The length of the CDR3 is 14 residues. Per germline, CDR1 MNHNS and CDR2 SASEGT. Written as DNA, the CDR3 is TGTGCCAGCAAATCCCGCCCAAGTGGAGAGGCCCAGCATTTT. Translation gives CASKSRPSGEAQHF.

The rearrangement uses TRBV19 and TRBJ1-1, with D tentatively TRBD1 (6 bases). The germline V and J ends were trimmed by 0 bases and 5 bases, with 10 bases remaining between them. The CDR3 totals 14 residues. Per germline, CDR1 LNHDA and CDR2 SQIVND (reference sequence). The CDR3 DNA follows: TGTGCCAGTAGTATAGAGGGGGCTGAGACTGAAGCTTTCTTT. Translating gives CASSIEGAETEAFF.

This chain uses TRBV5-1 with TRBJ2-7; no clear D. The germline gives CDR1 SGHRS, CDR2 YFSETQ. CDR3 length equals 13 residues. Trimming took 3 bases from V and 4 from J, leaving 11 bases between them. CDR3 bases: TGCGCCAGCAGCTCGAATGAAGGTTACGAGCAGTACTTC. Amino acid sequence: CASSSNEGYEQYF.

V is TRBV2 and J is TRBJ2-2; D uncertain. V lost 3 bases to trimming and J lost 0 bases, with 5 bases between them. Per the germline V gene, CDR1 is SNHLY and CDR2 is FYNNEI. The CDR3 runs 14 residues. The CDR3 DNA sequence: TGTGCCAGCAGTGAGACTTCGAACACCGGGGAGCTGTTTTTT. Protein product: CASSETSNTGELFF.

Worth noting for this clone: Other DNA variants within this sample encode the same CDR3. The J gene is TRBJ1-2, the V gene TRBV20-1; D ambiguous. Germline V gives CDR1 DFQATT, CDR2 SNEGSKA (reference sequence). V shed 1 base and J shed 4 bases, with 4 bases lying between them. The CDR3 length is 11 residues. The CDR3 sequence: CSARGAYGYTF. In nucleotides, the CDR3 is TGCAGTGCTAGAGGGGCCTATGGCTACACCTTC.

The J gene is TRBJ1-5, the V gene TRBV15, with D possibly TRBD1 on 6 matching bases. Trimming left V 6 bases short and J 9 bases short, with 18 bases between. Germline-derived CDR1 and CDR2 are LNHNV and YYDKDF (reference sequence). There are 14 residues in the CDR3. As DNA, the CDR3 is TGTGCCACCAGTCCACAGGGAGGACAATGGCCCCAGCATTTT. Amino acids: CATSPQGGQWPQHF.

This chain uses TRBV5-4 with TRBJ2-2; possible D gene TRBD2, 6 bases. The germline V gene has CDR1 SGHNT and CDR2 YYREEE (reference sequence). V was cut by 0 bases and J by 3 bases, with 12 bases left in between. CDR3 length: 16 amino acids. The CDR3 bases are TGTGCCAGCAGCTTGGCGGCGGGGTCGTACACCGGGGAGCTGTTTTTT. Its translation: CASSLAAGSYTGELFF.

The rearrangement joins TRBV28 to TRBJ2-4; perhaps D is TRBD1 or TRBD2 (5 bases each). The germline CDR1 and CDR2 sequences are MDHEN and SYDVKM. The V end lost 6 bases, the J end lost 0 bases, and 12 bases lay between the germline ends. There are 15 residues in the CDR3. The CDR3 DNA follows: TGTGCCAGCAGCCGGGACGGGAAAGCCAAAAACATTCAGTACTTC. Translating gives CASSRDGKAKNIQYF.

V is TRBV5-1 and J is TRBJ2-5; D might be TRBD1 or TRBD2, each matching 5 bases. Trimming shortened V by 4 bases and J by 5 bases, and 18 bases separated the two germline ends. Germline values: CDR1 SGHRS, CDR2 YFSETQ. This CDR3 contains 15 residues. CDR3 in amino acids: CASSRDGADGETQYF. CDR3 nucleotides: TGCGCCAGCAGCCGGGATGGGGCGGACGGGGAGACCCAGTACTTC. Based on the CDR3 plus reference TRBV5-1 and TRBJ2-5, the full variable domain is KAGVTQTPRYLIKTRGQQVTLSCSPISGHRSVSWYQQTPGQGLQFLFEYFSETQRNKGNFPGRFSGRQFSNSRSEMNVSTLELGDSALYLCASSRDGADGETQYFGPGTRLLVL.

The V and J genes are TRBV7-2 and TRBJ1-5, with 9 bases lining up with TRBD1. Per germline, CDR1 SGHTA and CDR2 FQGNSA. V trimming: 5 bases; J trimming: 6 bases; junction bases outside the gene matches: 8. The CDR3 extends over 15 amino acids. The CDR3 sequence is CASSPGTGSFQPQHF. DNA of the CDR3: TGTGCCAGCAGCCCAGGGACAGGGAGTTTTCAGCCCCAGCATTTT.

The genes are TRBV4-1 and TRBJ1-1, with 7 bases fitting TRBD1. J gave up 5 bases and V 0 bases, and 6 bases lay outside the gene matches. CDR1 is MGHRA, CDR2 YSYEKL, per germline. The CDR3 has 15 amino acids. DNA of the CDR3: TGCGCCAGCAGCCAAGATAACAGGGGAATTACTGAAGCTTTCTTT. Its translation: CASSQDNRGITEAFF.

This rearrangement joins TRBV30 to TRBJ2-7; maybe TRBD2 (5 bases). The V gene's germline CDR1 is GTSNPN and CDR2 SVGIG (reference sequence). The V gene lost 2 bases and the J gene lost 3 bases, with 11 bases spanning the gap. The CDR3 has 13 residues. The CDR3, as DNA: TGTGCCTGGAGTCCCGGCCGGGACTACGAGCAGTACTTC. The encoded protein is CAWSPGRDYEQYF.

The rearrangement uses TRBV6-5 and TRBJ1-2; D remains ambiguous. The V end was cut by 0 bases, the J end by 1 base, with 12 bases between. From germline, CDR1 is MNHEY and CDR2 SVGAGI. CDR3 length equals 16 residues. The chain's CDR3 is CASSYSVRPGNYGYTF. The CDR3 nucleotides read TGTGCCAGCAGTTACTCGGTTCGACCCGGTAACTATGGCTACACCTTC.

This chain connects TRBV29-1 to TRBJ1-1; D is unresolved. Germline lookup yields CDR1 SQVTM and CDR2 ANQGSEA. The CDR3 has 12 amino acids. Between the trimmed V and J ends, which lost 4 bases and 0 bases, there was a span of 6 bases. CDR3 sequence reads: CSVGAVNTEAFF. CDR3 DNA sequence: TGCAGCGTTGGGGCGGTGAACACTGAAGCTTTCTTT.

The chain is built from TRBV11-2 and TRBJ2-1, with 7 bases identical to TRBD2. V shed 4 bases, J shed 4 bases, and the junction held 7 bases outside the gene matches. Per the germline V gene, CDR1 is SGHAT and CDR2 is FQNNGV. The CDR3 is 15 residues long. The CDR3 reads CASSSLARTYNEQFF. As DNA, the CDR3 is TGTGCCAGCAGCTCACTAGCGCGGACTTACAATGAGCAGTTCTTC.

This sequence joins TRBV4-1 and TRBJ2-5; D is perhaps TRBD1 (5 bases). Germline V gene data show CDR1 as MGHRA and CDR2 as YSYEKL. The CDR3 is 15 residues long. Trimming stripped 1 base from V and 5 bases from J, with 14 bases between. DNA of the CDR3: TGCGCCAGCAGCCAAGGGGCAGGGCAAATGGAGACCCAGTACTTC. Translating it yields CASSQGAGQMETQYF.

This chain connects TRBV7-9 to TRBJ1-1, with TRBD1 matching over 7 bases. J gave up 7 bases and V 5 bases, and 7 bases lay outside the gene matches. The CDR3 consists of 13 residues. Germline V gives CDR1 SEHNR, CDR2 FQNEAQ (reference sequence). The CDR3: CASSVRRDSEAFF. CDR3 DNA: TGTGCCAGCAGCGTACGCCGGGACAGTGAAGCTTTCTTT.

The chain employs TRBV9 and TRBJ2-4; 7 bases fit TRBD1. V trimming: 3 bases; J trimming: 8 bases; junction bases outside the gene matches: 11. CDR1 is SGDLS, CDR2 YYNGEE, per germline. There are 15 residues in the CDR3. The CDR3 reads CASSARDSPPDIQYF. CDR3 DNA: TGTGCCAGCAGCGCCAGGGACAGCCCTCCGGACATTCAGTACTTC.

In regard to this clone: The sample contains more than one DNA sequence encoding this CDR3. The J gene is TRBJ2-7, the V gene TRBV5-1, with D perhaps TRBD1 or TRBD2 (6 bases each). V was pared by 4 bases and J by 0 bases, with 14 bases between. Germline CDR1 and CDR2: SGHRS and YFSETQ. CDR3 length: 15 amino acids. The CDR3 protein is CASSPGGGGSYEQYF. Written as DNA, the CDR3 is TGCGCCAGCAGCCCCGGTGGAGGGGGCTCCTACGAGCAGTACTTC.

The V call is TRBV6-1, the J call TRBJ1-2, with D possibly matching TRBD1 (5 bases). This CDR3 has 11 amino acids. Germline loops: CDR1 MNHNS, CDR2 SASEGT. Trimming removed 7 bases at V and 8 bases at J, with 11 bases between. The chain's CDR3 is CASTQGEGYTF. CDR3 sequence (DNA): TGTGCCAGCACGCAGGGAGAAGGCTACACCTTC.

This rearrangement joins TRBV27 to TRBJ2-3, with 7 bases that match TRBD1. V trimming: 6 bases; J trimming: 4 bases; junction bases outside the gene matches: 7. The CDR3 is 14 residues long. In germline, CDR1 is MNHEY, CDR2 SMNVEV (reference sequence). CDR3 nucleotides: TGTGCCAGCAGACTGACAGGGATGGCAGATACGCAGTATTTT. Amino acids: CASRLTGMADTQYF.

This clone was counted a single time. The rearrangement uses TRBV6-1 and TRBJ2-1; D is perhaps TRBD1 (6 bases). Germline CDR1 and CDR2: MNHNS and SASEGT. V was pared by 1 base and J by 2 bases, with 12 bases between. This CDR3 comprises 16 residues. This CDR3 is CASSEVGRGTYNEQFF. For the CDR3, the DNA is TGTGCCAGCAGTGAAGTGGGCAGGGGTACCTACAATGAGCAGTTCTTC.

The chain is built from TRBV30 and TRBJ1-2; tentative D call: TRBD1 (6 bases). V lost 5 bases, J lost 7 bases, and 14 bases lay in between. Germline loops: CDR1 GTSNPN, CDR2 SVGIG (reference sequence). The CDR3 is made up of 12 amino acids. CDR3 residues: CAWLQGGGGYTF. In nucleotides, the CDR3 is TGTGCCTGGCTCCAAGGAGGGGGTGGCTACACCTTC.